A single sample gave rise to the 12 T cell receptor beta chains below, sequenced in a study of T cells in Graves' hyperthyroidism and ophthalmopathy. RNA transcripts provided the source from which TCR beta CDR3 regions were amplified. The HTBI set primed first-round TCR CDR3 RT-PCR. TCRdb reanalysed the multiplex PCR reads using MiXCR and keeps one entry per CDR3 protein. The sample has fewer than 650,000 distinct CDR3 sequences, over 11% seen once. The sequenced material came from blood. These receptors were collected from a woman younger than 45 with Graves' hyperthyroidism that later progressed to Graves' ophthalmopathy.

This clonotype was counted only a few times. The J gene is TRBJ1-2, the V gene TRBV7-9; no clear D gene. The germline V and J ends were trimmed by 3 bases and 5 bases, with 10 bases remaining between them. The CDR3 totals 13 residues. CDR1 SEHNR and CDR2 FQNEAQ come from the germline V gene (reference sequence). The CDR3: CASSLFLEYGYTF. CDR3 nucleotides: TGTGCCAGCAGCTTGTTTCTGGAGTATGGCTACACCTTC.

The table lists this clonotype with a few counts. This chain uses TRBV6-1 with TRBJ2-2; 7 bases match TRBD1. Germline lookup yields CDR1 MNHNS and CDR2 SASEGT. This CDR3 contains 15 residues. V dropped 5 bases and J dropped 7; count of bases not matched to a gene: 10. This chain's CDR3 is CASSPSWTGNGELFF. DNA for the CDR3: TGTGCCAGCAGTCCCTCTTGGACAGGCAACGGGGAGCTGTTTTTT.

The sample holds many counts of this clonotype. The chain employs TRBV28 and TRBJ2-7; D possibly uses TRBD1 or TRBD2 (5 bases each). V was cut by 5 bases and J by 5 bases, with 16 bases left in between. Germline loops: CDR1 MDHEN, CDR2 SYDVKM. The CDR3 loop spans 14 amino acids. In DNA form, the CDR3 reads TGTGCCAGCAGTCAGACAGTCTCCGGGGACGAGCAGTACTTC. It is translated as CASSQTVSGDEQYF.

In its sample, this clonotype was seen many times. V gene TRBV12-3 or TRBV12-4 combines with J gene TRBJ2-2; D remains ambiguous. Trimming took off 5 bases at V and 5 bases at J, with 15 bases between the two ends. CDR3 size: 15 residues. CDR3 DNA sequence: TGTGCCAGCAGTCGACTGTTGTCCTCTACCGGGGAGCTGTTTTTT. It codes for CASSRLLSSTGELFF.

The table lists this clonotype with many counts. The chain carries TRBV20-1 and TRBJ1-4; D is ambiguous. Trimming shortened V by 5 bases and J by 3 bases, and 7 bases separated the two germline ends. CDR1 is DFQATT and CDR2 is SNEGSKA in the germline V gene (reference sequence). The CDR3 is made up of 12 amino acids. CDR3 nucleotide sequence: TGCAGTGCTCTCACAGCTAATGAAAAACTGTTTTTT. The encoded protein is CSALTANEKLFF.

Turning to this clonotype: At one of its ends the junction is not consistent with the germline gene, which may arise from a read error. CDR3 nucleotides: TGCAGTGCAGCCGGGACGACGAATGAGCAGTCCTTC. Amino acid sequence: CSAAGTTNEQSF. The gene calls are TRBV20-1 and TRBJ2-1; D could derive from TRBD1 or TRBD2 (5 bases each). CDR1 is DFQATT, CDR2 SNEGSKA, per germline (reference sequence). The CDR3 is made up of 12 amino acids.

This clonotype was seen only a few times. The chain has TRBV29-1 and TRBJ1-2, with TRBD1 matching over 9 bases. Losses at the gene ends were 7 bases for V and 3 bases for J; bases not matched to a gene: 12. The CDR3 length is 15 residues. CDR1 and CDR2 from the germline V gene are SQVTM and ANQGSEA. CDR3 protein: CSDSGTGRYDYGYTF. In DNA form, the CDR3 reads TGCAGCGACTCCGGGACAGGGAGGTATGACTATGGCTACACCTTC.

The chain uses TRBV18 and TRBJ1-1; TRBD1 might be the D (6 bases). The CDR3 is 14 residues long. Germline CDR1 KGHSH, CDR2 LQKENI. The V end lost 3 bases, the J end lost 3 bases, and 11 bases lay between the germline ends. CDR3 region: CASSPMNRDTEAFF. In nucleotides, the CDR3 is TGTGCCAGCTCACCGATGAACAGGGACACTGAAGCTTTCTTT.

This clonotype was found many times. The rearrangement links TRBV27 to TRBJ1-1, with 7 bases matching TRBD1. The CDR3 contains 16 residues. V was pared by 5 bases and J by 8 bases, with 17 bases of the junction left unmatched. The V gene's germline CDR1 is MNHEY and CDR2 SMNVEV (reference sequence). The CDR3 here is CASSHAPGQPGREAFF. CDR3 bases: TGTGCCAGCAGTCATGCCCCGGGACAGCCAGGCAGAGAAGCTTTCTTT.

This clonotype was seen a handful of times. One base away lies a much larger clone, so this may be a sequencing read error. V is TRBV2 and J is TRBJ2-6, with D perhaps matching TRBD2 (6 bases). This CDR3 is 15 amino acids long. Germline-derived CDR1 and CDR2 are SNHLY and FYNNEI. The V and J ends lost 6 bases and 3 bases respectively, with 12 bases between them. The chain's CDR3 is CASRERGFGANVLTF. In DNA form, the CDR3 reads TGTGCCAGCAGAGAACGGGGGTTTGGGGCCAACGTCCTGACTTTC.

There are many counts of this clonotype. This chain uses TRBV12-3 or TRBV12-4 with TRBJ1-6, with D tentatively TRBD1 (5 bases). Trimming removed 8 bases from V and 15 bases from J, with 11 bases in between. CDR3 length equals 10 residues. The CDR3 loop reads CASAYRNLHF. Here the CDR3 DNA reads TGTGCCAGCGCATACAGGAACCTCCACTTT.

This clonotype was recorded many times. The J gene is TRBJ2-1, the V gene TRBV6-5, with D unclear. The germline V gene encodes CDR1 MNHEY and CDR2 SVGAGI. The germline V and J ends were trimmed by 2 bases and 2 bases, with 16 bases remaining between them. The CDR3 totals 17 residues. CDR3 nucleotides: TGTGCCAGCAGTTACCTTAGACTTCCCGAGCCCTACAATGAGCAGTTCTTC. It encodes CASSYLRLPEPYNEQFF.